This TCR beta chain was sequenced in a study of cytotoxic CD8 clonotypes in ibrutinib-treated CLL. Study information: By median around 74 months, about 12 had progressed and approximately 15 stayed remitted; responses had been 2 complete and about 24 partial.

Sequencing was performed with immunoSEQ multiplex PCR; in TCRdb, only in-frame clones are kept and a portion is missing. This sample has 150,000 or so clones, with roughly 76% found just once. The length of the CDR3 is 19 residues. Germline CDR1 and CDR2: MNHEY and SMNVEV (reference sequence). Trimming at V came to 5 bases and at J to 2 bases, leaving 12 bases not matched to a gene. This material consisted of PBMCs, taken after 24 months of ibrutinib treatment. This TCR was recovered from a human donor with chronic lymphocytic leukemia. The V and J genes are TRBV27 and TRBJ1-4, with 12 bases lining up with TRBD1. The CDR3 here is CASSPRLGTGGATNEKLFF. The CDR3 coding sequence is TGTGCCAGCAGTCCACGCCTCGGGACAGGGGGCGCCACTAATGAAAAACTGTTTTTT.